A single sample is the source of the 15 T cell receptor beta chains below, sequenced in a study of cytomegalovirus exposure and HLA in healthy donors. Vbeta (60) and Jbeta (13) primers were used in the PCR. Libraries were prepared by immunoSEQ multiplex PCR; TCRdb keeps only in-frame clonotypes and omits some of them. The sample lists 200,000 or so clones, around 81% occurring once. Source material: PBMCs. These receptors all come from a woman aged 18-29 years in good health and CMV-seropositive.

The chain has TRBV5-6 and TRBJ1-2, with 9 bases fitting TRBD1. In germline, CDR1 is SGHDT, CDR2 YYEEEE. The CDR3 runs to 15 residues. With V trimmed by 6 bases and J by 8 bases, 14 bases remained unmatched. CDR3 residues: CASNLIDRGEGGYTF. The CDR3 region has the DNA TGTGCCAGCAACCTTATCGACAGGGGGGAGGGCGGCTACACCTTC.

The chain links TRBV9 to TRBJ1-1; D perhaps matches TRBD1 (5 bases). V lost 4 bases and J 1 base, leaving 11 bases between the germline ends. The CDR3 totals 14 residues. Germline loops: CDR1 SGDLS, CDR2 YYNGEE. CDR3 bases: TGTGCCAGCAGCCCGGGACTGGGGAACACTGAAGCTTTCTTT. The encoded protein is CASSPGLGNTEAFF.

J is TRBJ1-3 and V is TRBV6-1; 8 bases are shared with TRBD1. Unmatched junction bases numbered 11, after V lost 6 bases and J lost 7 bases. CDR3 length: 15 residues. CDR1 and CDR2 (germline): MNHNS, SASEGT. The CDR3 DNA reads as TGTGCCAGCAGCGGCGATCAGGGGGCAGCGAACACCATATATTTT. This encodes CASSGDQGAANTIYF.

The chain joins TRBV2 to TRBJ1-6, with TRBD1 matching over 9 bases. The J segment lost 8 bases and the V segment lost 6 bases, leaving 5 bases of the junction unmatched. Germline values: CDR1 SNHLY, CDR2 FYNNEI. The length of the CDR3 is 14 residues. This chain's CDR3 is CASRAGTGYSPLHF. The CDR3 DNA reads TGTGCCAGCAGAGCCGGGACAGGGTATTCACCCCTCCACTTT.

The chain employs TRBV5-1 and TRBJ2-3; D gene unclear. Per germline, CDR1 SGHRS and CDR2 YFSETQ. This CDR3 contains 14 residues. V dropped 0 bases and J dropped 2 bases, with 7 bases sitting between them. The CDR3 DNA reads TGCGCCAGCAGCTTGGGCAGTTCCACAGATACGCAGTATTTT. It specifies CASSLGSSTDTQYF.

The rearrangement joins TRBV28 to TRBJ1-6; D gene unclear. Between the trimmed V and J ends, which lost 8 bases and 6 bases, there was a span of 8 bases. CDR3 length: 12 amino acids. The germline gives CDR1 MDHEN, CDR2 SYDVKM. The CDR3 DNA reads TGTGCCAGCCGCCCTAGTAATTCACCCCTCCACTTT. Translating gives CASRPSNSPLHF.

The chain has TRBV5-1 and TRBJ2-5; D is perhaps TRBD2 (6 bases). Germline-derived CDR1 and CDR2 are SGHRS and YFSETQ. CDR3 length equals 15 residues. V was shortened by 0 bases and J by 5 bases, with 14 bases between the two germline ends. The CDR3 nucleotides are TGCGCCAGCAGCTTGGGTCTCGGGGGTTGGGAGACCCAGTACTTC. Protein sequence: CASSLGLGGWETQYF.

This clone was counted between two and nine times. The chain uses TRBV4-2 and TRBJ2-1, with 9 bases fitting TRBD2. Looked up from germline, CDR1 is LGHNA and CDR2 is YNFKEQ. The CDR3 runs 16 residues. J was trimmed by 1 base and V by 4 bases; bases with no gene match: 5. The CDR3 loop reads CASSLPSGGSYNEQFF. The CDR3 DNA is TGTGCCAGCAGCCTTCCGAGCGGGGGGTCCTACAATGAGCAGTTCTTC.

The rearrangement joins TRBV6-5 to TRBJ2-2, with D uncertain. Germline V gene data show CDR1 as MNHEY and CDR2 as SVGAGI. The germline V and J ends were trimmed by 5 bases and 7 bases, with 8 bases remaining between them. This CDR3 has 12 residues. CDR3 nucleotides: TGTGCCAGCAGTCGTTCCGTCGGGGAGCTGTTTTTT. Residues: CASSRSVGELFF.

V usage is TRBV6-1 and J usage is TRBJ1-2, with unresolved D. CDR1 and CDR2 (germline): MNHNS, SASEGT. Trimming removed 1 base from V and 1 base from J, with 4 bases in between. The CDR3 has 13 residues. CDR3 amino acids: CASSEGHNYGYTF. In nucleotides, the CDR3 is TGTGCCAGCAGTGAAGGGCATAACTATGGCTACACCTTC.

This clone has only a few counts. The chain combines TRBV30 with TRBJ2-1; a possible D gene is TRBD1 (6 bases). The CDR3 spans 12 residues. Germline lookup yields CDR1 GTSNPN and CDR2 SVGIG (reference sequence). Trimming took off 4 bases at V and 4 bases at J, with 8 bases between the two ends. The CDR3 sequence is CAWNQGYNEQFF. As DNA, the CDR3 is TGTGCCTGGAATCAGGGGTACAATGAGCAGTTCTTC.

The chain has TRBV7-2 and TRBJ2-5; 7 positions agree with TRBD2. The J call may be incorrect, as the DNA end agrees better with TRBJ2-7. Germline V gene lookup returns CDR1 SGHTA and CDR2 FQGNSA. This CDR3 is built from 14 residues. The CDR3 coding sequence is TGTGCCAGCAGCTTGGGGACTACCAACTACGAGCAGTACTTC. The encoded protein is CASSLGTTNYEQYF.

The chain recombines TRBV5-4 with TRBJ2-5; TRBD1 agrees at 7 bases. J gave up 4 bases and V 4 bases, and 4 bases lay outside the gene matches. The CDR3 covers 13 residues. Germline CDR1 reads SGHNT; CDR2 reads YYREEE (reference sequence). DNA for the CDR3: TGTGCCAGCAGCGCTAAGGGGGCAGAGACCCAGTACTTC. It yields the protein CASSAKGAETQYF.

The rearrangement joins TRBV6-1 to TRBJ1-5; 7 positions agree with TRBD1. Germline V gives CDR1 MNHNS, CDR2 SASEGT. The CDR3 totals 15 residues. The V segment lost 2 bases and the J segment 3 bases; nucleotides outside the gene matches: 4. CDR3 in DNA: TGTGCCAGCAGTGAAACGGGACAGATCAATCAGCCCCAGCATTTT. Protein product: CASSETGQINQPQHF.

This chain links TRBV7-9 with TRBJ1-6; D is perhaps TRBD1 (5 bases). V shed 5 bases and J shed 10 bases, with 12 bases lying between them. Germline values: CDR1 SEHNR, CDR2 FQNEAQ (reference sequence). This CDR3 is built from 13 residues. The DNA for the CDR3 is TGTGCCAGCAGCCAAGGGTGGGGCTCACCCCTCCACTTT. Its protein product is CASSQGWGSPLHF.